This TCR beta chain was recovered during a study of blood T cells in healthy people across ages (dated by TCRdb to 2014 to 2015). Some background on the complete study: In model experiments, template switching captured roughly one uniquely barcoded TCR beta cDNA molecule for every two T cells. Four age groups were formed from the donors: young (average approximately 15 years), middle-aged (approximately 42), aged (more than 55) and long-lived (approximately 80). Using deep sequencing normalized with unique cDNA molecular identifiers, the study measured how TCR beta repertoire diversity changes with age. The study analyzed two additional independent replicas of 1 million unique cDNA reads from the same blood draw for two donors, one aged 18 to 30 and one aged 80 or older. Donors of different ages were randomly distributed across sequencing lanes to avoid experimental bias.

Findings and caveats that apply to the study as a whole: Bulk unsorted PBMC profiling prevented conclusive comparison of naive and antigen-experienced compartments. Observed TCR beta diversity per million T cells fell roughly linearly with age, and a significant reduction was already apparent by age roughly 41. Total diversity estimates from one million sequenced T cells were considered lower bounds and underestimates. Because the CMV infection status of the donors was unknown, age-related changes in expanded clonotypes may potentially have been confounded. A strong correlation was found between observed TCR beta diversity and the percentage of naive T cells measured by flow cytometry. Compared with the aged group, more naive CD4+ T cells, fewer expanded clones and increased TCR diversity were shown by the long-lived group, suggesting age selection.

Trimming leaves V shorter by 8 bases and J shorter by 11 bases, with the junction holding 9 bases beyond the gene matches. Spanning cysteine to phenylalanine, the CDR3 consists of 12 amino acids. Only CDR3 DNA is held: 36 bases, read in frame from base 1. Per the germline V gene (reference sequence), SEHNR is the CDR1 and FQNEAQ is the CDR2. In regard to this clonotype: Its cognate antigen has yet to be identified. There are no base qualities to consult, and no much larger clone falls within one base.

Library generation was performed with 5' RACE. The instrument was an Illumina HiSeq 2500. A second roughly 7 to 12 cycle PCR used a sample-barcoded 5' primer and a J-beta primer mix. Each TCR beta cDNA molecule received a unique molecular identifier from a template-switch 5' adaptor carrying 12 random nucleotides. At least 2.5 million CDR3-containing paired-end reads were obtained from each sample. First-strand cDNA was synthesized from all RNA with the Mint cDNA synthesis kit, primed by a TRBC-specific oligonucleotide. Following uracil-DNA glycosylase treatment, all cDNA underwent a first 18-cycle PCR with the universal primers M1SS and BC2_uni_R. The paper's data handling went like this. Each sample was normalized by randomly selecting 1 million high-quality reads, each carrying a distinct molecular identifier. Instead of being binned into consensus sequences, reads that shared molecular identifiers were thrown out. MiTCR, run with a Q25 quality threshold and the strictest error-elimination algorithm, handled CDR3 identification, clonotype clustering and error correction. Lower-bound total TCR beta diversity was estimated with a nonparametric unseen species model using Euler transformation. The public reads were reprocessed in TCRdb via fastp at Q25 and MiXCR, keeping in-frame beta chains. For every CDR3 protein sequence, its rows merge into one entry that carries the most common genes and DNA. None of the V and J calls come from the authors' own analysis; TCRdb made them. The sample has almost 800,000 distinct CDR3 sequences on record, nearly 60% of them singletons. The leading ten clones occupy over 20% of the sample.

Systemically healthy Caucasian individuals from Russia, some 36 in total and aged roughly 6 to 100 years, were included as donors. About 9.8 milliliters of peripheral blood were drawn from each donor into EDTA-treated Vacutainer tubes. Ficoll-Paque density-gradient centrifugation was used to isolate PBMCs, with at least 6.5 million obtained per sample. Total RNA, at least 6 micrograms per sample, was extracted from PBMCs with Trizol reagent. The percentages of naive CD45RAhigh/CD27high T cells were determined by flow cytometry on a PBMC aliquot from every donor. The sample was blood. This TCR was recovered from a man aged 25-40 years in good health. The sequence joins TRBV7-9 to TRBJ2-1; TRBD1 lines up with 7 middle nucleotides. The CDR3 reads CASHQGEVQQFF. The DNA reads as follows: TGTGCCAGCCACCAGGGGGAAGTGCAGCAGTTCTTC.